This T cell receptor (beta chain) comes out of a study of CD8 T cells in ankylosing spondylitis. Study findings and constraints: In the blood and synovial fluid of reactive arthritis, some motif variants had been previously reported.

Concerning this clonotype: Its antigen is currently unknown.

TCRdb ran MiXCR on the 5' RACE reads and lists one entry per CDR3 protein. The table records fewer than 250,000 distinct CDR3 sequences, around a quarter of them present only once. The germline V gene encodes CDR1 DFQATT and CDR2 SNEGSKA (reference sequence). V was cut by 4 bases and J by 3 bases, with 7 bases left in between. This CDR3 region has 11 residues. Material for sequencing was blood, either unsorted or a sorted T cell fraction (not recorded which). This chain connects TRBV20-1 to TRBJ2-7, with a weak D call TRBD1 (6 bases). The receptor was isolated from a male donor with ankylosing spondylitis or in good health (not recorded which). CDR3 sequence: CSATQGYEQYF. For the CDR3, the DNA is TGCAGTGCTACACAGGGCTACGAGCAGTACTTC.